Sequencing of this T cell receptor beta chain was carried out in a study of cytomegalovirus exposure and HLA in healthy donors. With 60 Vbeta and 13 Jbeta primers, the PCR was carried out. Method: immunoSEQ multiplex PCR; TCRdb's copy keeps in-frame clones and lacks some. The sample consists of nearly 100,000 clones, about 72% of them appearing once. This receptor was taken from a woman aged 55-75 years in good health and CMV-seropositive. Sequenced input: PBMCs.

The CDR3 sequence: CASSQWRQGDWTGELFF. In DNA, the CDR3 is TGCGCCAGCAGCCAGTGGAGGCAGGGGGATTGGACCGGGGAGCTGTTTTTT. The V call is TRBV4-1, the J call TRBJ2-2, with TRBD1 identical over 7 bases. J was trimmed by 5 bases and V by 3 bases; bases with no gene match: 12. Looked up from germline, CDR1 is MGHRA and CDR2 is YSYEKL. The CDR3 runs to 17 residues.